These T cell receptor beta chains were read from a single sample in a study of T cell repertoires in cytomegalovirus infection. Their specific antigens are unknown. MiXCR, applied by TCRdb to the reads, yields one record per CDR3 protein. The sample comprises roughly 920,000 distinct CDR3 sequences, roughly 31% of which are singletons, and 10% to 15% rests with the top ten. Sample: cultured CD8+ T cells from PBMCs, taken from culture after CMV antigen stimulation. These receptors all come from a human donor in good health (CMV status not recorded). Some clones in this sample may be carry-over from other donors' samples. Both conserved end residues are part of each CDR3. A D gene is named only where the DNA matches it firmly. The size field is filled for only some rows; it gives once, few, many or a size class.

v_call: TRBV7-2; clone_size: many; j_call: TRBJ1-4; d_call: .; cdr3_aa: CASNPGFGFEKLFF; cdr3_nt: TGTGCCAGCAACCCAGGGTTTGGGTTTGAAAAACTGTTTTTT
v_call: TRBV7-9; clone_size: many; j_call: TRBJ1-4; d_call: TRBD1; cdr3_aa: CASSLNSGTGNEKLFF; cdr3_nt: TGTGCCAGCAGCTTGAACTCCGGGACAGGGAACGAAAAACTGTTTTTT
v_call: TRBV7-9; clone_size: .; j_call: TRBJ2-7; d_call: TRBD1; cdr3_aa: CASNNRGEQYF; cdr3_nt: TGTGCCAGCAACAACAGGGGCGAGCAGTACTTC
v_call: TRBV6-2/TRBV6-3; clone_size: few; j_call: TRBJ2-1; d_call: TRBD2; cdr3_aa: CASSYSSTSGAYNEQFF; cdr3_nt: TGTGCCAGCAGTTACTCGTCGACTAGCGGGGCCTACAATGAGCAGTTCTTC
v_call: TRBV4-2; clone_size: .; j_call: TRBJ1-1; d_call: .; cdr3_aa: CASSQGVMGWNTEAFF; cdr3_nt: TGTGCCAGCAGCCAAGGAGTTATGGGCTGGAACACTGAAGCTTTCTTT
v_call: TRBV5-6; clone_size: .; j_call: TRBJ2-7; d_call: TRBD2; cdr3_aa: CASSLGGAQGYEQYF; cdr3_nt: TGTGCCAGCAGTCTGGGAGGGGCCCAAGGATACGAGCAGTACTTC
v_call: TRBV10-3; clone_size: .; j_call: TRBJ1-2; d_call: .; cdr3_aa: CAISETPQEGNYGYTF; cdr3_nt: TGTGCCATCAGTGAGACTCCACAGGAAGGGAACTATGGCTACACCTTC
v_call: TRBV15; clone_size: .; j_call: TRBJ2-2; d_call: .; cdr3_aa: CATSREPPGQWGGELFF; cdr3_nt: TGTGCCACCAGCAGAGAACCCCCAGGGCAGTGGGGCGGGGAGCTGTTTTTT
v_call: TRBV7-9; clone_size: few; j_call: TRBJ1-2; d_call: .; cdr3_aa: CASSLQGSLWYGYTF; cdr3_nt: TGTGCCAGCAGCCTTCAGGGGAGTCTTTGGTATGGCTACACCTTC
v_call: TRBV7-2; clone_size: many; j_call: TRBJ2-7; d_call: .; cdr3_aa: CASSLAPGQSYEQYF; cdr3_nt: TGTGCCAGCAGCTTAGCGCCCGGACAGTCCTACGAGCAGTACTTC
v_call: TRBV7-8; clone_size: many; j_call: TRBJ2-3; d_call: .; cdr3_aa: CASSLGSGTDTQYF; cdr3_nt: TGTGCCAGCAGCTTAGGGTCAGGAACAGATACGCAGTATTTT
v_call: TRBV13; clone_size: few; j_call: TRBJ1-5; d_call: TRBD1; cdr3_aa: CASSEYRGSGSNQPQHF; cdr3_nt: TGTGCCAGCAGCGAGTACAGGGGTTCAGGTAGCAATCAGCCCCAGCATTTT
v_call: TRBV6-8; clone_size: .; j_call: TRBJ2-5; d_call: .; cdr3_aa: CASRAQDSHQETQYF; cdr3_nt: TGTGCCAGCAGAGCACAGGACAGCCACCAAGAGACCCAGTACTTC
v_call: TRBV6-5; clone_size: .; j_call: TRBJ2-1; d_call: .; cdr3_aa: CASRPERRNEQFF; cdr3_nt: TGTGCCAGCAGACCCGAACGGCGGAATGAGCAGTTCTTC
v_call: TRBV19; clone_size: .; j_call: TRBJ2-7; d_call: TRBD1; cdr3_aa: CASSIAQGAEQYF; cdr3_nt: TGTGCCAGTAGTATTGCCCAGGGGGCTGAGCAGTACTTC
v_call: TRBV7-2; clone_size: .; j_call: TRBJ2-7; d_call: .; cdr3_aa: CACSLWPGLYF; cdr3_nt: TGTGCCTGCAGCTTATGGCCGGGGCTGTACTTC
v_call: TRBV7-9; clone_size: .; j_call: TRBJ1-5; d_call: .; cdr3_aa: CASSNAAGGGSINQPQHF; cdr3_nt: TGTGCCAGCAGCAACGCCGCCGGGGGCGGATCCATCAATCAGCCCCAGCATTTT
v_call: TRBV7-6; clone_size: few; j_call: TRBJ2-2; d_call: .; cdr3_aa: CASSFGLGELFF; cdr3_nt: TGTGCCAGCAGCTTTGGCCTCGGGGAGCTGTTTTTT
v_call: TRBV6-5; clone_size: .; j_call: TRBJ2-2; d_call: TRBD2; cdr3_aa: CASSSSSGGPGELFF; cdr3_nt: TGTGCCAGCAGTTCCTCTAGCGGGGGGCCCGGGGAGCTGTTTTTT
v_call: TRBV4-1; clone_size: .; j_call: TRBJ2-5; d_call: .; cdr3_aa: CASSYHRTGGINQETQYF; cdr3_nt: TGCGCCAGCAGCTACCATAGGACGGGGGGCATCAATCAAGAGACCCAGTACTTC
v_call: TRBV5-4; clone_size: .; j_call: TRBJ2-1; d_call: TRBD2; cdr3_aa: CASSLTGGFNNEQFF; cdr3_nt: TGTGCCAGCAGCTTGACGGGGGGGTTTAACAATGAGCAGTTCTTC
v_call: TRBV7-2; clone_size: many; j_call: TRBJ1-5; d_call: TRBD1; cdr3_aa: CASSLDPPGGFQPQHF; cdr3_nt: TGTGCCAGCAGCTTAGATCCGCCAGGGGGCTTCCAGCCCCAGCATTTT
v_call: TRBV7-6; clone_size: many; j_call: TRBJ2-1; d_call: TRBD1; cdr3_aa: CASSFLPGQGLGNEQFF; cdr3_nt: TGTGCCAGCAGCTTTCTTCCGGGACAGGGGTTAGGCAATGAGCAGTTCTTC
v_call: TRBV20-1; clone_size: .; j_call: TRBJ2-4; d_call: TRBD1; cdr3_aa: CSARGGLGGQGENIQYF; cdr3_nt: TGCAGTGCTAGAGGAGGCCTAGGAGGACAGGGTGAAAACATTCAGTACTTC
v_call: TRBV2; clone_size: .; j_call: TRBJ1-1; d_call: .; cdr3_aa: CASSVRASMNTEAFF; cdr3_nt: TGTGCCAGCAGTGTGAGGGCCTCAATGAACACTGAAGCTTTCTTT
v_call: TRBV2; clone_size: few; j_call: TRBJ1-1; d_call: TRBD1; cdr3_aa: CASSDQGADTEAFF; cdr3_nt: TGTGCCAGCAGTGACCAGGGGGCGGACACTGAAGCTTTCTTT
v_call: TRBV7-2; clone_size: many; j_call: TRBJ1-5; d_call: .; cdr3_aa: CASSLVGRNQPQHF; cdr3_nt: TGTGCCAGCAGCTTAGTTGGCAGAAATCAGCCCCAGCATTTT
v_call: TRBV20-1; clone_size: few; j_call: TRBJ2-7; d_call: TRBD2; cdr3_aa: CSASGTSERLYEQYF; cdr3_nt: TGCAGTGCTAGTGGCACTAGCGAAAGGCTCTACGAGCAGTACTTC
v_call: TRBV15; clone_size: few; j_call: TRBJ2-1; d_call: TRBD1; cdr3_aa: CATSRDLGTVNEQFF; cdr3_nt: TGTGCCACCAGCAGAGATCTGGGGACAGTTAATGAGCAGTTCTTC
v_call: TRBV15; clone_size: few; j_call: TRBJ1-5; d_call: TRBD1; cdr3_aa: CATSRERGRGSGAQHF; cdr3_nt: TGTGCCACCAGCAGAGAGAGGGGCAGGGGGAGTGGAGCCCAGCATTTT
v_call: TRBV6-1; clone_size: many; j_call: TRBJ2-1; d_call: .; cdr3_aa: CASSVGTKSYNEQFF; cdr3_nt: TGTGCCAGCAGTGTAGGGACAAAGTCCTACAATGAGCAGTTCTTC
v_call: TRBV11-3; clone_size: few; j_call: TRBJ2-1; d_call: .; cdr3_aa: CASSPNDPNSFNEQFF; cdr3_nt: TGTGCCAGCAGCCCAAACGACCCTAATAGTTTCAATGAGCAGTTCTTC
v_call: TRBV4-3; clone_size: few; j_call: TRBJ1-4; d_call: TRBD1; cdr3_aa: CASSQDWGDRNEKLFF; cdr3_nt: TGCGCCAGCAGCCAAGATTGGGGGGACAGGAATGAAAAACTGTTTTTT
v_call: TRBV7-8; clone_size: many; j_call: TRBJ2-2; d_call: TRBD2; cdr3_aa: CASSSGTSGRSNTGELFF; cdr3_nt: TGTGCCAGCAGCTCCGGGACTAGCGGGAGATCGAACACCGGGGAGCTGTTTTTT
v_call: TRBV27; clone_size: .; j_call: TRBJ2-1; d_call: .; cdr3_aa: CASLEPGHNEQFF; cdr3_nt: TGTGCCAGCCTGGAACCGGGGCACAATGAGCAGTTCTTC
v_call: TRBV4-1; clone_size: few; j_call: TRBJ1-1; d_call: .; cdr3_aa: CASSQVQGNTEAFF; cdr3_nt: TGCGCCAGCAGCCAAGTACAGGGGAACACTGAAGCTTTCTTT
v_call: TRBV19; clone_size: .; j_call: TRBJ2-7; d_call: TRBD2; cdr3_aa: CASSIVAGGFYEQYF; cdr3_nt: TGTGCCAGTAGTATTGTAGCGGGGGGTTTCTACGAGCAGTACTTC
v_call: TRBV13; clone_size: .; j_call: TRBJ1-1; d_call: .; cdr3_aa: CASSFVGDGGTEAFF; cdr3_nt: TGTGCCAGCAGCTTCGTCGGGGACGGAGGAACTGAAGCTTTCTTT
v_call: TRBV6-8; clone_size: .; j_call: TRBJ1-3; d_call: .; cdr3_aa: CASSYVGGALSSGNTIYF; cdr3_nt: TGTGCCAGCAGTTACGTTGGAGGGGCCCTAAGCTCTGGAAACACCATATATTTT
v_call: TRBV7-9; clone_size: few; j_call: TRBJ2-7; d_call: TRBD1; cdr3_aa: CASSSPSTGTDYEQYF; cdr3_nt: TGTGCCAGCAGCTCACCATCCACCGGGACAGACTACGAGCAGTACTTC
v_call: TRBV19; clone_size: .; j_call: TRBJ2-1; d_call: .; cdr3_aa: CASSTDRAPDEQFF; cdr3_nt: TGTGCCAGTAGTACTGACAGAGCCCCTGATGAGCAGTTCTTC
v_call: TRBV7-6; clone_size: few; j_call: TRBJ2-3; d_call: .; cdr3_aa: CASSGGVTITDTQYF; cdr3_nt: TGTGCCAGCAGCGGAGGGGTCACTATCACAGATACGCAGTATTTT
v_call: TRBV15; clone_size: .; j_call: TRBJ2-2; d_call: TRBD1; cdr3_aa: CATSRPGQGTGELFF; cdr3_nt: TGTGCCACCAGCAGACCGGGACAGGGAACCGGGGAGCTGTTTTTT
v_call: TRBV7-9; clone_size: few; j_call: TRBJ1-2; d_call: .; cdr3_aa: CASSSMHQPRYGYTF; cdr3_nt: TGTGCCAGCAGCTCCATGCACCAGCCTCGCTATGGCTACACCTTC
v_call: TRBV27; clone_size: .; j_call: TRBJ1-2; d_call: .; cdr3_aa: CASTFLGGKDGYTF; cdr3_nt: TGTGCCAGCACCTTTCTCGGGGGGAAGGATGGCTACACCTTC
v_call: TRBV7-9; clone_size: many; j_call: TRBJ2-3; d_call: .; cdr3_aa: CASTPGQTSTDTQYF; cdr3_nt: TGTGCCAGCACCCCGGGGCAGACCAGCACAGATACGCAGTATTTT